The rows below give T cell receptor beta chains drawn from one sample of a study of STAT3 mutations in large granular lymphocyte leukemia. Using immunoSEQ multiplex PCR, the repertoire was profiled, and TCRdb retains in-frame clones only, with some absent. The data hold around 10,000 clones, with approximately 50% observed a single time. The sample was peripheral blood mononuclear cells. The receptors originated from a boy between 5 and 17 years old with T-cell large granular lymphocyte leukemia. Some clones in this sample may be carry-over from other donors' samples. Each CDR3 is given with its conserved first and last residue. Each record gives: V gene, J gene, clone size, D gene, CDR3 protein, CDR3 DNA. A D gene is named only where the DNA matches it firmly. Rows give clone size only sometimes, using once, few, many, or a class for an expanded clone.

v_gene: TRBV7-9; j_gene: TRBJ1-6; abundance: few; d_gene: .; CDR3aa: CASSLAGIDSPLHF; CDR3nt: TGTGCCAGCAGCTTAGCAGGGATCGATTCACCCCTCCACTTT
v_gene: TRBV5-1; j_gene: TRBJ2-7; abundance: few; d_gene: TRBD1; CDR3aa: CASSLGTGGFVSYEQYF; CDR3nt: TGCGCCAGCAGCTTGGGGACAGGGGGCTTCGTCTCCTACGAGCAGTACTTC
v_gene: TRBV4-3; j_gene: TRBJ1-2; abundance: few; d_gene: TRBD1; CDR3aa: CASSQGQVLANYGYTF; CDR3nt: TGCGCCAGCTCCCAGGGACAGGTGTTAGCTAACTATGGCTACACCTTC
v_gene: TRBV5-1; j_gene: TRBJ2-1; abundance: .; d_gene: .; CDR3aa: CASSPRLTGPGDNEQFF; CDR3nt: TGCGCCAGCAGCCCACGGCTTACAGGACCGGGGGACAATGAGCAGTTCTTC
v_gene: TRBV7-9; j_gene: TRBJ1-3; abundance: .; d_gene: .; CDR3aa: CASGISGNTIYF; CDR3nt: TGTGCCAGCGGGATTTCTGGAAACACCATATATTTT
v_gene: TRBV18; j_gene: TRBJ1-1; abundance: .; d_gene: .; CDR3aa: CASSSNSPGTNTEAFF; CDR3nt: TGTGCCAGCTCATCAAATTCCCCCGGTACGAACACTGAAGCTTTCTTT
v_gene: TRBV2; j_gene: TRBJ1-6; abundance: .; d_gene: TRBD1; CDR3aa: CASSEGLAGGNSPLHF; CDR3nt: TGTGCCAGCAGTGAGGGCTTGGCAGGGGGTAATTCACCCCTCCACTTT
v_gene: TRBV5-1; j_gene: TRBJ1-1; abundance: .; d_gene: .; CDR3aa: CASSLDGGPNTEAFF; CDR3nt: TGCGCCAGCAGCTTGGACGGGGGACCAAACACTGAAGCTTTCTTT
v_gene: TRBV4-2; j_gene: TRBJ2-6; abundance: medium-sized; d_gene: TRBD2; CDR3aa: CASSQDEASGGYSGANVLTF; CDR3nt: TGTGCCAGCAGCCAAGATGAGGCTAGCGGGGGGTACTCTGGGGCCAACGTCCTGACTTTC
v_gene: TRBV29-1; j_gene: TRBJ2-5; abundance: once; d_gene: TRBD1; CDR3aa: CSVESGQGRETQYF; CDR3nt: TGCAGCGTTGAGTCTGGACAGGGGAGAGAGACCCAGTACTTC
v_gene: TRBV5-1; j_gene: TRBJ1-1; abundance: few; d_gene: TRBD1; CDR3aa: CASSGGTVLNTEAFF; CDR3nt: TGCGCCAGCAGCGGAGGGACAGTCTTGAACACTGAAGCTTTCTTT
v_gene: TRBV7-9; j_gene: TRBJ2-3; abundance: .; d_gene: .; CDR3aa: CASSLHRSTDTQYF; CDR3nt: TGTGCCAGCAGCTTACACCGTAGCACAGATACGCAGTATTTT
v_gene: TRBV14; j_gene: TRBJ2-3; abundance: .; d_gene: .; CDR3aa: CASSQGEGFGDTQYF; CDR3nt: TGTGCCAGCAGCCAAGGGGAAGGATTTGGAGATACGCAGTATTTT
v_gene: TRBV7-8; j_gene: TRBJ1-6; abundance: .; d_gene: .; CDR3aa: CASSLVRRGAGNSPLHF; CDR3nt: TGTGCCAGCAGCTTAGTGAGGCGGGGGGCAGGGAATTCACCCCTCCACTTT
v_gene: TRBV18; j_gene: TRBJ1-3; abundance: few; d_gene: .; CDR3aa: CASSPRWGDGNTIYF; CDR3nt: TGTGCCAGCTCTCCAAGATGGGGTGACGGAAACACCATATATTTT
v_gene: TRBV13; j_gene: TRBJ2-7; abundance: few; d_gene: .; CDR3aa: CASSLRGAGEQYF; CDR3nt: TGTGCCAGCAGCTTACGAGGAGCTGGCGAGCAGTACTTC
v_gene: TRBV5-4; j_gene: TRBJ1-4; abundance: .; d_gene: .; CDR3aa: CASSLFGEKLFF; CDR3nt: TGTGCCAGCAGCTTGTTCGGTGAAAAACTGTTTTTT
v_gene: TRBV7-2; j_gene: TRBJ2-5; abundance: .; d_gene: TRBD1; CDR3aa: CASSPIQGAGETQYF; CDR3nt: TGTGCCAGCAGCCCGATACAGGGGGCAGGGGAGACCCAGTACTTC
v_gene: TRBV9; j_gene: TRBJ1-6; abundance: few; d_gene: .; CDR3aa: CASSVGSAQKTLHF; CDR3nt: TGTGCCAGCAGCGTAGGGTCGGCGCAAAAGACCCTCCACTTT
v_gene: TRBV5-4; j_gene: TRBJ2-3; abundance: .; d_gene: .; CDR3aa: CASSIDAGRTDTQYF; CDR3nt: TGTGCCAGCAGCATCGATGCAGGTCGCACAGATACGCAGTATTTT
v_gene: TRBV5-1; j_gene: TRBJ2-1; abundance: few; d_gene: .; CDR3aa: CASSLELSGSEQFF; CDR3nt: TGCGCCAGCAGCTTGGAACTCTCGGGCTCTGAGCAGTTCTTC
v_gene: TRBV28; j_gene: TRBJ2-7; abundance: few; d_gene: TRBD1; CDR3aa: CASSKLPGQGAYEQYF; CDR3nt: TGTGCCAGCAGTAAGCTACCGGGACAGGGAGCCTACGAGCAGTACTTC
v_gene: TRBV11-2; j_gene: TRBJ2-7; abundance: .; d_gene: TRBD1; CDR3aa: CASTLGQVSYEQYF; CDR3nt: TGTGCCAGCACCCTGGGACAGGTCTCCTACGAGCAGTACTTC
v_gene: TRBV20-1; j_gene: TRBJ2-5; abundance: .; d_gene: .; CDR3aa: CSAREFETQYF; CDR3nt: TGCAGTGCTAGAGAATTTGAGACCCAGTACTTC
v_gene: TRBV27; j_gene: TRBJ2-7; abundance: .; d_gene: TRBD2; CDR3aa: CASSLSGSYEQYF; CDR3nt: TGTGCCAGCAGTTTAAGCGGGAGTTACGAGCAGTACTTC
v_gene: TRBV6-5; j_gene: TRBJ2-7; abundance: few; d_gene: .; CDR3aa: CASSYSAGSHSYEQYF; CDR3nt: TGTGCCAGCAGTTACTCAGCAGGGTCTCACTCCTACGAGCAGTACTTC
v_gene: TRBV25-1; j_gene: TRBJ2-7; abundance: .; d_gene: .; CDR3aa: CASSEFRLYEQYF; CDR3nt: TGTGCCAGCAGTGAGTTCCGTCTCTACGAGCAGTACTTC
v_gene: TRBV28; j_gene: TRBJ1-1; abundance: few; d_gene: .; CDR3aa: CASADQLSTEAFF; CDR3nt: TGTGCCAGCGCGGACCAATTGAGCACTGAAGCTTTCTTT
v_gene: TRBV15; j_gene: TRBJ2-7; abundance: few; d_gene: .; CDR3aa: CATSRDYGYSYEQYF; CDR3nt: TGTGCCACCAGCAGAGATTATGGGTACTCCTACGAGCAGTACTTC
v_gene: TRBV18; j_gene: TRBJ2-7; abundance: .; d_gene: .; CDR3aa: CASSQGAIYEQYF; CDR3nt: TGTGCCAGCTCGCAAGGAGCCATCTACGAGCAGTACTTC
v_gene: TRBV5-4; j_gene: TRBJ1-2; abundance: few; d_gene: .; CDR3aa: CASSLNQGLSGYTF; CDR3nt: TGTGCCAGCAGCTTAAATCAGGGGTTGAGTGGCTACACCTTC
v_gene: TRBV5-1; j_gene: TRBJ1-5; abundance: .; d_gene: TRBD1; CDR3aa: CASSMGTGAEPQHF; CDR3nt: TGCGCCAGCAGCATGGGGACAGGGGCAGAGCCCCAGCATTTT
v_gene: TRBV19; j_gene: TRBJ1-6; abundance: .; d_gene: .; CDR3aa: CASSSHSDGLTSNSPLHF; CDR3nt: TGTGCCAGTAGTTCCCATTCGGACGGCTTGACCTCGAATTCACCCCTCCACTTT